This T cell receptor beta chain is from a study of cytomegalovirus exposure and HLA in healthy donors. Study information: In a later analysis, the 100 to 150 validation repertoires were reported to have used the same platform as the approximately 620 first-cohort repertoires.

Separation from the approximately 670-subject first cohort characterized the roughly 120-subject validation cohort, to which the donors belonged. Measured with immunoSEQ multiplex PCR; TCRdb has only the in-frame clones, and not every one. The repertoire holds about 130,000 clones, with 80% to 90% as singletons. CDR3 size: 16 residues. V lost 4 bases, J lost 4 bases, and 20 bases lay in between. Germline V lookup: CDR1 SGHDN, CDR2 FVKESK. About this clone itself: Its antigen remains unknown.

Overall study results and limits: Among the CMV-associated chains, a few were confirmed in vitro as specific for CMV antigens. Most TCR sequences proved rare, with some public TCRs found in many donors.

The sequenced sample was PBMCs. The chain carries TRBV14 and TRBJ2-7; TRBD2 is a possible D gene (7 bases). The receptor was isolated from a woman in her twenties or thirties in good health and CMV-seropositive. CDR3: CASSPLGAGDRYEQYF. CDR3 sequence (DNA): TGTGCCAGCAGCCCCCTGGGGGCGGGAGATCGTTACGAGCAGTACTTC.